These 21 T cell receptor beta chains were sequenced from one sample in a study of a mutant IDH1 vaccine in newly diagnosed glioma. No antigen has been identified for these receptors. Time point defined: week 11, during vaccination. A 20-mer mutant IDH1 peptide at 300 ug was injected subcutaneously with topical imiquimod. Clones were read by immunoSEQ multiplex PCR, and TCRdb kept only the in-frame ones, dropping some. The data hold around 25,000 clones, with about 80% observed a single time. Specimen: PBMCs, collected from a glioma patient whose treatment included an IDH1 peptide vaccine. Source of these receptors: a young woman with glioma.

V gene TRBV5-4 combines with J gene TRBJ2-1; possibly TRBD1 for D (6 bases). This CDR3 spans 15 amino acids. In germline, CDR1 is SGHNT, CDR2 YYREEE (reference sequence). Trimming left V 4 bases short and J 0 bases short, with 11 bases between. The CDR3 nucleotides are TGTGCCAGCAGCGATCAGGGGAGCTCCTACAATGAGCAGTTCTTC. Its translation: CASSDQGSSYNEQFF.

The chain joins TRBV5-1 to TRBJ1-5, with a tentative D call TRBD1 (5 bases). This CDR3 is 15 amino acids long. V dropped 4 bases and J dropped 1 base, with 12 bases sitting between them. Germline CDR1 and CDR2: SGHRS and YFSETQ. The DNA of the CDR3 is TGCGCCAGCAGCCCCCAGGGAGGGAGCAATCAGCCCCAGCATTTT. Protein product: CASSPQGGSNQPQHF.

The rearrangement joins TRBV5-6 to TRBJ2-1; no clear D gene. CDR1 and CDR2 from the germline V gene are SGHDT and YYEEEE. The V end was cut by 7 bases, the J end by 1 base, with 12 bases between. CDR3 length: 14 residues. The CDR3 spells CASYVGGSYNEQFF. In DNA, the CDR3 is TGTGCCAGCTACGTCGGCGGTTCCTACAATGAGCAGTTCTTC.

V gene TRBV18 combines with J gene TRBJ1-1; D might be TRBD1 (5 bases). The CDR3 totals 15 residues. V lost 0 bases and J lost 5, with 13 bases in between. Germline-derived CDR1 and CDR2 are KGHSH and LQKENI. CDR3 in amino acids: CASSPPTRAHTEAFF. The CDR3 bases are TGTGCCAGCTCACCACCGACCAGGGCGCATACTGAAGCTTTCTTT.

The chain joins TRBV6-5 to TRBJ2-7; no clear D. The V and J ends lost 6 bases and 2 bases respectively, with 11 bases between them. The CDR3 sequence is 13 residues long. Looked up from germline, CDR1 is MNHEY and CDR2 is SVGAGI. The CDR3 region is CASSIGPTYEQYF. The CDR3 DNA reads TGTGCCAGCAGCATCGGACCCACCTACGAGCAGTACTTC.

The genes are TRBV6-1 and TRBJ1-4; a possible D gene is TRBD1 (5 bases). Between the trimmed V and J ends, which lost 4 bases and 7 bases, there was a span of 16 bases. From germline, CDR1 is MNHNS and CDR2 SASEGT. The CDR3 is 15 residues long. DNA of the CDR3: TGTGCCAGCAGTGGTACAGACATTAGGGGTGAAAAACTGTTTTTT. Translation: CASSGTDIRGEKLFF.

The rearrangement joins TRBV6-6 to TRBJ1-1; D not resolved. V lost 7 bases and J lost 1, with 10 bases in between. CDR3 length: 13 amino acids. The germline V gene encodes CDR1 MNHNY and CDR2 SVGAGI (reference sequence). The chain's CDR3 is CASTTGKNTEAFF. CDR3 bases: TGTGCCAGCACCACGGGGAAGAACACTGAAGCTTTCTTT.

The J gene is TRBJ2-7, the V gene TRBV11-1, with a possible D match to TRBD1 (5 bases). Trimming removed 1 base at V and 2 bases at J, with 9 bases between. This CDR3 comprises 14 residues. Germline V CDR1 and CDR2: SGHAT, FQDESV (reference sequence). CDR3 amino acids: CASSLGGHAYEQYF. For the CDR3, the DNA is TGTGCCAGCAGCTTAGGCGGACATGCCTACGAGCAGTACTTC. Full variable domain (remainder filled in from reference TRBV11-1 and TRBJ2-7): EAEVAQSPRYKITEKSQAVAFWCDPISGHATLYWYRQILGQGPELLVQFQDESVVDDSQLPKDRFSAERLKGVDSTLKIQPAELGDSAMYLCASSLGGHAYEQYFGPGTRLTVT.

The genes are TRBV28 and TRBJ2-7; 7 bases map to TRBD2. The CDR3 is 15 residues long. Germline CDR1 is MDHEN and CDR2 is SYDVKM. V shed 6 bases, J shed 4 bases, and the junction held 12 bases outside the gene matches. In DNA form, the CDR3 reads TGTGCCAGCAGGCCCGCCGGGACTATGGGATACGAGCAGTACTTC. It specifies CASRPAGTMGYEQYF.

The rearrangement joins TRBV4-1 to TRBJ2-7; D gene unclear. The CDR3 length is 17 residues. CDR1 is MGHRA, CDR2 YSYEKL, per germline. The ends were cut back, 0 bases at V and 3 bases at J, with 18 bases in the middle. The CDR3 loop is CASSQEGHSLVGYEQYF. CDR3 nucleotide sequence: TGCGCCAGCAGCCAAGAGGGCCATTCCTTAGTGGGCTACGAGCAGTACTTC.

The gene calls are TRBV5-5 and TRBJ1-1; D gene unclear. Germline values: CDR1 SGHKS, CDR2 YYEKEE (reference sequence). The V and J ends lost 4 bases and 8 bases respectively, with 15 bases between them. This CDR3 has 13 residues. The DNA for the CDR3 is TGTGCCAGCAGCCTTATGACGGAGGTGGAAGCTTTCTTT. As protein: CASSLMTEVEAFF. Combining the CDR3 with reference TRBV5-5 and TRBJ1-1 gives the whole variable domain DAGVTQSPTHLIKTRGQQVTLRCSPISGHKSVSWYQQVLGQGPQFIFQYYEKEERGRGNFPDRFSARQFPNYSSELNVNALLLGDSALYLCASSLMTEVEAFFGQGTRLTVV.

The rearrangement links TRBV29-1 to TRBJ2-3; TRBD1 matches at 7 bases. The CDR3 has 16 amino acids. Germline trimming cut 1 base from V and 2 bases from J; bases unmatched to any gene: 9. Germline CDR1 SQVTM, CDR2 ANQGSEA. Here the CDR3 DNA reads TGCAGCGTTGAAGGGGACCGGGACAGCCTCACAGATACGCAGTATTTT. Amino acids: CSVEGDRDSLTDTQYF.

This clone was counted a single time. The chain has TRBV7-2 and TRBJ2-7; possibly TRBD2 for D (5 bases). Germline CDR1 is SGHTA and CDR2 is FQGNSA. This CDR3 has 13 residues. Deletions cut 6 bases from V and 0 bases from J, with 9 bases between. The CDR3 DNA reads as TGTGCCAGCAGACCGGACTCCTCCTACGAGCAGTACTTC. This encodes CASRPDSSYEQYF.

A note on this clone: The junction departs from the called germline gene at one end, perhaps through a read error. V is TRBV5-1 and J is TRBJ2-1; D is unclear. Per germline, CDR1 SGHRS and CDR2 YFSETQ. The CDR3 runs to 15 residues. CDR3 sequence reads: CASSLVASGYNERFF. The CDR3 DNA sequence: TGCGCCAGCAGCTTGGTTGCGTCCGGTTACAATGAGCGGTTCTTC.

DNA for the CDR3: TGTGCCAGCAGCTTGGGTGGGGCGCGCAATGAGCAGTTCTTC. Its protein product is CASSLGGARNEQFF. V gene TRBV5-5 combines with J gene TRBJ2-1; D is perhaps TRBD1 (5 bases). The ends were cut back, 0 bases at V and 6 bases at J, with 10 bases in the middle. The germline V gene encodes CDR1 SGHKS and CDR2 YYEKEE (reference sequence). The length of the CDR3 is 14 residues. Full variable domain (rest looked up from reference TRBV5-5 and TRBJ2-1): DAGVTQSPTHLIKTRGQQVTLRCSPISGHKSVSWYQQVLGQGPQFIFQYYEKEERGRGNFPDRFSARQFPNYSSELNVNALLLGDSALYLCASSLGGARNEQFFGPGTRLTVL.

The CDR3 loop reads CASQRAGGSQPQHF. CDR3 nucleotide sequence: TGTGCCAGCCAGAGGGCAGGGGGAAGTCAGCCCCAGCATTTT. V is TRBV19 and J is TRBJ1-5; 7 nucleotides agree with TRBD1. The CDR3 sequence is 14 residues long. Looked up from germline, CDR1 is LNHDA and CDR2 is SQIVND (reference sequence). Trimming cost V 9 bases and J 6 bases; bases outside gene matches: 11.

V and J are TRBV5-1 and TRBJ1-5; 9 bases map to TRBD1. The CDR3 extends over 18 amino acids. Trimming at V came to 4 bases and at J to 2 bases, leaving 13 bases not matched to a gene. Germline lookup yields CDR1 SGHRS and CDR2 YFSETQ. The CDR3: CASSPGGDRENGNQPQHF. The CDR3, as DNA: TGCGCCAGCAGCCCGGGGGGGGACAGGGAGAACGGCAATCAGCCCCAGCATTTT.

DNA of the CDR3: TGCGCCTCACGCGGGGGTAATAGGGATACGCAGTATTTT. Its translation: CASRGGNRDTQYF. This chain joins TRBV5-1 and TRBJ2-3; 7 bases agree with TRBD2. The V gene end was trimmed by 10 bases and the J gene end by 6 bases; junction bases not matched to a gene: 11. Per the germline V gene, CDR1 is SGHRS and CDR2 is YFSETQ. The CDR3 sequence is 13 residues long.

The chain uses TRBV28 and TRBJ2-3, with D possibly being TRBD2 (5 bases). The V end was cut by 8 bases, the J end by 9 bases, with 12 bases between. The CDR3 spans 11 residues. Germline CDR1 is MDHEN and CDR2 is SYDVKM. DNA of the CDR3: TGTGCCAGCGGGGAGCTCGAGACGCAGTATTTT. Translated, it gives CASGELETQYF. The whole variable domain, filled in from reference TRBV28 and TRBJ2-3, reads DVKVTQSSRYLVKRTGEKVFLECVQDMDHENMFWYRQDPGLGLRLIYFSYDVKMKEKGDIPEGYSVSREKKERFSLILESASTNQTSMYLCASGELETQYFGPGTRLTVL.

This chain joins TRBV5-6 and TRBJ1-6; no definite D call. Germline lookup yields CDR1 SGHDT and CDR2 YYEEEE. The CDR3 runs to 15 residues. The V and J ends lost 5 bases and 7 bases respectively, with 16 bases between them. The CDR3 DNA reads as TGTGCCAGCAGGGATCGCTCGGAACGGAATTCACCCCTCCACTTT. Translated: CASRDRSERNSPLHF.

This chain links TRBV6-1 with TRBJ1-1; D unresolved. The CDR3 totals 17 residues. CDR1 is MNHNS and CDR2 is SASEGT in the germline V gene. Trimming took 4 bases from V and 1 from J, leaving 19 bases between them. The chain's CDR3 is CASSAHSGRVGNTEAFF. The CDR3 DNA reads TGTGCCAGCAGTGCACATTCCGGGAGGGTAGGGAACACTGAAGCTTTCTTT.